This TCR beta chain is drawn from a study of blood T cells in healthy people across ages. Next came a second PCR, run for about 6 to 12 cycles, which used a sample-barcoded 5' primer along with a J-beta primer mix. Through a template-switch adaptor with 12 random nucleotides, each cDNA molecule received a tag. Every sample returned 2.5 million or more CDR3-containing paired-end reads. TCRdb processed the 5' RACE reads anew with MiXCR; each CDR3 protein has one entry. Among around 580,000 distinct CDR3 sequences listed, 40% to 50% were seen once. The sequencing sample was made of blood. The receptor's source is an elderly man in good health.

The CDR3 nucleotides read TGCGCCAGCAGCTGGCTTGGGGGGATCGACACCGGGGAGCTGTTTTTT. Its translation: CASSWLGGIDTGELFF. The chain carries TRBV5-1 and TRBJ2-2, with a possible D match to TRBD2 (6 bases). From germline, CDR1 is SGHRS and CDR2 YFSETQ. The CDR3 length is 16 residues. V lost 3 bases and J lost 3, with 15 bases in between.